This T cell receptor beta chain came from a study of blood T cell repertoires in COVID-19. For the study at large: Italy, Spain and the United States were the sources of the convalescent and acute COVID-19 samples. From T cells, B-cell-depleted T cells, or PBMCs came the material, which was cDNA or gDNA.

Methods used by the authors: Amplification from reference gene primers served as the basis for estimated nucleated cell counts. TCRdb's table, derived via immunoSEQ multiplex PCR, lists solely in-frame clones and lacks some. V and J calls and clone size are as listed in that table; D and trimming were resolved from the DNA. The sample shows about 55,000 clones, around 90% of them seen only once. The length of the CDR3 is 15 residues. Germline V lookup: CDR1 MNHGY, CDR2 SAAAGT. The J segment lost 5 bases and the V segment lost 3 bases, leaving 8 bases of the junction unmatched. The receptor was derived from a human donor with active COVID-19. The donor label of this sample is uncertain. The chain is built from TRBV6-8 and TRBJ2-7, with 9 bases that match TRBD1. The sample was peripheral blood. The CDR3 DNA reads as TGTGCCAGCAGTTATTTTGGGACAGGGAACCACGAGCAGTACTTC. Protein: CASSYFGTGNHEQYF.